The T cell receptor beta chain under discussion was sequenced for a study of shared clonotypes between healthy human individuals. Here immunoSEQ multiplex PCR was the method, and the copy in TCRdb shows in-frame clones only, minus some. Among some 2,000,000 clones listed, 90% to 95% were seen once. The CDR3 totals 13 residues. Germline V lookup: CDR1 SEHNR, CDR2 FQNEAQ (reference sequence). V shed 5 bases and J shed 8 bases, with 15 bases lying between them. J is TRBJ1-2 and V is TRBV7-9, with a possible D match to TRBD1 (5 bases). Specimen: naive CD4+ T cells sorted from blood. Stated subset: CD45RA+ positively selected. This sequence originates from a man aged 18 to 30 in good health. In DNA, the CDR3 is TGTGCCAGCAGCCACATAAGGGGAGACGGCTACACCTTC. This sequence encodes CASSHIRGDGYTF.